This TCR beta chain was recovered during a study of regulatory T cells in long-lasting Graves disease. Germline CDR1 is ENHRY and CDR2 is SYGVKD. This CDR3 has 17 residues. The ends were cut back, 3 bases at V and 0 bases at J, with 16 bases in the middle. Libraries of TCR beta came from iRepertoire HTBI primers plus Arm-PCR of CDR3 regions. Each CDR3 protein is one row after TCRdb ran MiXCR on the multiplex PCR reads. Here the sample spans hundreds of thousands of distinct CDR3 sequences, 15% to 20% being singletons. The time point is: newly diagnosed GD, antithyroid drugs for less than 3 months. From PBMCs, RNA was extracted and then used to make the TCR library. This clonotype was recorded a few times. These data were also filed under a second study, of T cells in Graves' hyperthyroidism and ophthalmopathy. That paper adds: Peripheral blood also featured most of the thyroid clonotypes expanded above 0.001.

This TCR was recovered from a woman in her twenties or thirties with Graves disease. The specimen was peripheral blood mononuclear cells (PBMCs), collected at new diagnosis, from a patient treated with antithyroid drugs. This rearrangement joins TRBV10-3 to TRBJ2-3, with D tentatively TRBD1 (6 bases). The chain's CDR3 is CAISEPKRGSSTDTQYF. The CDR3 region has the DNA TGTGCCATCAGTGAACCAAAAAGGGGGTCGAGCACAGATACGCAGTATTTT.